This TCR beta chain was recovered during a study of T cells in Graves' hyperthyroidism and ophthalmopathy. Comments on this clonotype: This may be a read error: a much more frequent sequence differs by one nucleotide.

RNA transcripts yielded amplified TCR beta CDR3 regions. During a first-round RT-PCR of the TCR CDR3, the HTBI primer set was used. TCRdb independently ran MiXCR on the multiplex PCR reads; one entry per CDR3 protein. This sample has just over 550,000 distinct CDR3 sequences, with under 60% found just once. Germline CDR1 and CDR2: SEHNR and FQNEAQ (reference sequence). The CDR3 has 14 residues. Exclusion of a patient resulted from uncontrolled infection, other autoimmune disease, pregnancy or lactation. The clonotype was recovered from a woman aged 18-35 years with Graves' hyperthyroidism. Source material: peripheral blood or thyroid tissue (not recorded which). The rearrangement links TRBV7-9 to TRBJ1-4; D perhaps matches TRBD1 (5 bases). The CDR3 DNA reads TGTGCCGGCAGTTCCGGGACGGCAAATGAAAAACTGTTTTTT. Its protein is CAGSSGTANEKLFF.